These 11 T cell receptor beta chains were all obtained from the same sample, sequenced in a study of beta chain features in type 1 diabetes. All of the isolated RNA was reverse transcribed, so expressed TCRB transcripts were sequenced. Measured with immunoSEQ multiplex PCR; TCRdb has only the in-frame clones, and not every one. The sample lists under 400,000 clones, 10% to 15% seen once, with approximately 0.015% in the top ten. Sequencing was done on a sample of naive CD4+ T cells from blood. These receptors were taken from a man between 18 and 35 years old in good health.

J is TRBJ1-5 and V is TRBV28; D may be TRBD1 (6 bases). Germline lookup yields CDR1 MDHEN and CDR2 SYDVKM. This CDR3 comprises 16 residues. V was trimmed by 7 bases and J by 2 bases, leaving 18 bases between them. The CDR3 loop reads CASTLGGAQRNQPQHF. CDR3 nucleotide sequence: TGTGCCAGCACCCTAGGGGGGGCGCAGCGCAATCAGCCCCAGCATTTT.

This clone has more than one count but fewer than ten. The chain carries TRBV4-2 and TRBJ2-7; 7 bases are a match to TRBD1. V trimming: 5 bases; J trimming: 5 bases; junction bases outside the gene matches: 18. Germline CDR1 LGHNA, CDR2 YNFKEQ. The CDR3 is 17 amino acids. The CDR3 nucleotides read TGTGCCAGCAGCTCCCCGGGACAGAGCCTCGCTTGGGACGAGCAGTACTTC. Protein sequence: CASSSPGQSLAWDEQYF.

This clone was observed many times. This specimen includes other DNA sequences encoding the same CDR3. The gene calls are TRBV5-1 and TRBJ2-1; 7 bases agree with TRBD2. This CDR3 is 14 amino acids long. V shed 0 bases, J shed 5 bases, and the junction held 2 bases outside the gene matches. Germline CDR1 and CDR2: SGHRS and YFSETQ. The CDR3 nucleotides are TGCGCCAGCAGCTTGGCCGCGGGGGACAATGAGCAGTTCTTC. It is translated as CASSLAAGDNEQFF.

The sample holds a few counts of this clone. V is TRBV5-4 and J is TRBJ2-3, with 10 bases aligning to TRBD2. The CDR3 has 17 amino acids. V was clipped by 4 bases and J by 5 bases; unmatched bases: 13. Germline CDR1 reads SGHNT; CDR2 reads YYREEE (reference sequence). The CDR3 protein is CASSQDRLAGDGDTQYF. CDR3 bases: TGTGCCAGCAGCCAAGATCGCCTAGCGGGAGATGGAGATACGCAGTATTTT.

This clone turned up a few times. The chain employs TRBV28 and TRBJ2-1; 11 bases fit TRBD2. Per the germline V gene, CDR1 is MDHEN and CDR2 is SYDVKM. The junction had 13 bases not matched to a gene; V was cut back by 6 bases and J by 12 bases. The CDR3 consists of 15 residues. CDR3 nucleotide sequence: TGTGCCAGCAGCCCACAGGGTAGCGGGAGGGCCCGGCAGTTCTTC. Translating gives CASSPQGSGRARQFF.

The chain combines TRBV28 with TRBJ2-3; 7 bases are a match to TRBD1. CDR1 is MDHEN, CDR2 SYDVKM, per germline. This CDR3 has 14 amino acids. With V trimmed by 6 bases and J by 2 bases, 5 bases remained unmatched. CDR3 nucleotides: TGTGCCAGCAGCCGACAGGGTGTCACAGATACGCAGTATTTT. Amino acid sequence: CASSRQGVTDTQYF.

As for this clone: The sample holds other DNA sequences that translate to the same CDR3. V gene TRBV2 combines with J gene TRBJ1-5; D unresolved. This CDR3 comprises 14 residues. Per the germline V gene, CDR1 is SNHLY and CDR2 is FYNNEI. With 3 bases removed from V and 4 bases from J, the gap between germline ends came to 10 bases. CDR3 coding DNA: TGTGCCAGCAGTGATCGGGGTAGGAATCAGCCCCAGCATTTT. Protein: CASSDRGRNQPQHF.

This clone was picked up a small number of times. The chain joins TRBV28 to TRBJ2-1, with 8 bases lining up with TRBD2. The ends lost 3 bases at V and 6 bases at J; junction bases unmatched: 10. The germline V gene encodes CDR1 MDHEN and CDR2 SYDVKM. This CDR3 has 16 amino acids. The CDR3 DNA reads TGTGCCAGCAGTTTTAGCGGGATGGTTTTTGGCAATGAGCAGTTCTTC. Its protein product is CASSFSGMVFGNEQFF.

The gene calls are TRBV5-6 and TRBJ1-2; 7 bases agree with TRBD1. The V segment lost 0 bases and the J segment 5 bases; nucleotides outside the gene matches: 10. Germline V CDR1 and CDR2: SGHDT, YYEEEE. CDR3 length equals 16 residues. CDR3 nucleotides: TGTGCCAGCAGCTTGGGGTTGGGACAGCCAAAGTATGGCTACACCTTC. Translation: CASSLGLGQPKYGYTF.

The chain uses TRBV9 and TRBJ2-7; TRBD2 is a possible D gene (6 bases). Germline V gives CDR1 SGDLS, CDR2 YYNGEE. V was clipped by 4 bases and J by 4 bases, with 21 bases between them. The CDR3 spans 16 residues. The CDR3 loop is CASSTEGSPSVYEQYF. In nucleotides, the CDR3 is TGTGCCAGCAGCACGGAGGGGAGCCCATCAGTATACGAGCAGTACTTC.

The rearrangement uses TRBV29-1 and TRBJ1-1, with a weak D call TRBD1 (5 bases). V lost 6 bases and J lost 0, with 14 bases in between. This CDR3 contains 14 residues. Germline values: CDR1 SQVTM, CDR2 ANQGSEA. CDR3 residues: CSVYRWGVNTEAFF. CDR3 sequence (DNA): TGCAGCGTGTACCGTTGGGGGGTGAACACTGAAGCTTTCTTT.